Listed here are 21 T cell receptor beta chains from one sample, sequenced in a study of blood T cell repertoires in COVID-19. Assay: immunoSEQ multiplex PCR; the TCRdb copy retains only in-frame clones and omits some. The sample carries 150,000 to 200,000 clones, 79% recorded once. Input material: peripheral blood. The receptors were gathered from a woman aged 60-75 years with COVID-19, enrolled during active disease.

The rearrangement uses TRBV5-4 and TRBJ2-3, with D possibly TRBD1 on 5 matching bases. CDR3 length: 14 amino acids. The ends were cut back, 0 bases at V and 4 bases at J, with 9 bases in the middle. Germline V gives CDR1 SGHNT, CDR2 YYREEE (reference sequence). The CDR3 DNA reads TGTGCCAGCAGCTTGGAGGCAGGGTCAGATACGCAGTATTTT. Protein sequence: CASSLEAGSDTQYF.

This clone was observed a handful of times. The chain is built from TRBV29-1 and TRBJ1-3, with D unresolved. The CDR3 is 12 residues long. Germline V gene sequence: CDR1 SQVTM, CDR2 ANQGSEA. Trimming left V 4 bases short and J 0 bases short, with 4 bases between. The CDR3, as DNA: TGCAGCGTTGGTATCTCTGGAAACACCATATATTTT. Amino acids: CSVGISGNTIYF.

The genes are TRBV27 and TRBJ2-7; 8 bases map to TRBD1. The CDR3 has 14 amino acids. V trimming: 6 bases; J trimming: 4 bases; junction bases outside the gene matches: 8. CDR1 and CDR2 (germline): MNHEY, SMNVEV (reference sequence). CDR3: CASRPGQGAYEQYF. In nucleotides, the CDR3 is TGTGCCAGCAGACCCGGACAGGGAGCATACGAGCAGTACTTC.

The chain carries TRBV6-6 and TRBJ1-4; D is ambiguous. This CDR3 comprises 13 residues. Germline lookup yields CDR1 MNHNY and CDR2 SVGAGI (reference sequence). V lost 3 bases and J 5 bases, leaving 7 bases between the germline ends. Here the CDR3 reads CASSYYLNEKLFF. The DNA of the CDR3 is TGTGCCAGCAGTTATTATCTAAATGAAAAACTGTTTTTT.

The table lists this clone with a count of one. The CDR3 bases are TGTGCCAGCAGCTTAAGGACTAGCGGGAGGCCGACTTACAATGAGCAGTTCTTC. Its protein product is CASSLRTSGRPTYNEQFF. The chain employs TRBV5-6 and TRBJ2-1, with TRBD2 matching over 14 bases. The CDR3 loop spans 18 amino acids. Germline V gene data show CDR1 as SGHDT and CDR2 as YYEEEE. V lost 2 bases, J lost 4 bases, and 8 bases stayed unmatched. Full variable domain (rest looked up from reference TRBV5-6 and TRBJ2-1): DAGVTQSPTHLIKTRGQQVTLRCSPKSGHDTVSWYQQALGQGPQFIFQYYEEEERQRGNFPDRFSGHQFPNYSSELNVNALLLGDSALYLCASSLRTSGRPTYNEQFFGPGTRLTVL.

The chain recombines TRBV27 with TRBJ2-7; 12 positions match TRBD2. CDR3 length equals 13 residues. The J segment lost 3 bases and the V segment lost 6 bases, leaving 0 bases of the junction unmatched. The germline V gene has CDR1 MNHEY and CDR2 SMNVEV (reference sequence). The CDR3 region is CASRLAGGYEQYV. CDR3 coding DNA: TGTGCCAGCAGACTAGCGGGGGGCTACGAGCAGTACGTC.

This chain links TRBV7-6 with TRBJ2-3, with 16 bases identical to TRBD2. Per germline, CDR1 SGHVS and CDR2 FNYEAQ. Germline trimming cut 4 bases from V and 4 bases from J; bases unmatched to any gene: 11. CDR3 size: 19 residues. CDR3 sequence reads: CASSSNPGLAGGVADTQYF. The CDR3 nucleotides are TGTGCCAGCAGCTCGAATCCGGGACTAGCGGGAGGGGTCGCAGATACGCAGTATTTT.

The chain employs TRBV11-2 and TRBJ2-7; unclear D gene. V shed 4 bases and J shed 3 bases, with 7 bases lying between them. This CDR3 spans 12 amino acids. The germline gives CDR1 SGHAT, CDR2 FQNNGV. As DNA, the CDR3 is TGTGCCAGCAGCTCCCTGTACTACGAGCAGTACTTC. Its translation: CASSSLYYEQYF.

CDR3 residues: CASTTSGGGNTIYF. CDR3 nucleotide sequence: TGTGCCAGCACCACTTCGGGGGGGGGAAACACCATATATTTT. The chain joins TRBV2 to TRBJ1-3; a weak D match, TRBD1 (5 bases). Between the trimmed V and J ends, which lost 7 bases and 4 bases, there was a span of 14 bases. The germline gives CDR1 SNHLY, CDR2 FYNNEI. This CDR3 contains 14 residues.

In this sample, this clone turned up a few times. The chain employs TRBV28 and TRBJ1-1; 10 positions match TRBD1. CDR3 size: 15 residues. The V and J ends lost 2 bases and 5 bases, in that order; junction bases with no gene match: 5. Germline assignment: CDR1 MDHEN and CDR2 SYDVKM. This CDR3 is CASSLETGGETEAFF. The CDR3 DNA follows: TGTGCCAGCAGTTTAGAGACAGGGGGCGAAACTGAAGCTTTCTTT.

The chain recombines TRBV27 with TRBJ1-6; 7 nucleotides match TRBD1. Per the germline V gene, CDR1 is MNHEY and CDR2 is SMNVEV (reference sequence). Trimming took 6 bases from V and 5 from J; bases not matched to a gene: 10. This CDR3 has 16 residues. The CDR3 DNA is TGTGCCAGCAGCCCTCATGCCGGGACAGATAATTCACCCCTCCACTTT. As protein: CASSPHAGTDNSPLHF.

This clone showed up just a few times. The chain is built from TRBV5-4 and TRBJ1-2, with unresolved D. CDR1 and CDR2 (germline): SGHNT, YYREEE (reference sequence). V was trimmed by 4 bases and J by 6 bases, leaving 13 bases between them. The CDR3 is made up of 13 amino acids. This chain's CDR3 is CASSPAGRDGYTF. CDR3 in DNA: TGTGCCAGCAGCCCGGCGGGAAGGGATGGCTACACCTTC.

The gene calls are TRBV6-5 and TRBJ1-2; D is undetermined. Trimming removed 0 bases at V and 1 base at J, with 9 bases between. The CDR3 spans 15 residues. Germline CDR1 is MNHEY and CDR2 is SVGAGI. The CDR3 sequence is CASSYSIGLNYGYTF. The CDR3 coding sequence is TGTGCCAGCAGTTACTCAATTGGACTTAACTATGGCTACACCTTC.

This clone appeared a few times. The chain has TRBV7-3 and TRBJ2-5, with 8 nucleotides matching TRBD2. Trimming cost V 5 bases and J 5 bases; bases outside gene matches: 4. CDR1 is SGHTA, CDR2 FQGTGA, per germline. The CDR3 runs to 13 residues. CDR3 DNA sequence: TGTGCCAGCAGCGGCGGGACTAGTGAGACCCAGTACTTC. Protein sequence: CASSGGTSETQYF.

The rearrangement links TRBV18 to TRBJ1-1, with a tentative D call TRBD1 (5 bases). CDR1 is KGHSH, CDR2 LQKENI, per germline. V was shortened by 6 bases and J by 3 bases, with 17 bases between the two germline ends. The CDR3 runs 15 residues. The CDR3 DNA follows: TGTGCCAGCTCCCTCATAGGGGAGGTGGACACTGAAGCTTTCTTT. Amino acids: CASSLIGEVDTEAFF.

V gene TRBV7-2 combines with J gene TRBJ2-7, with a weak D call TRBD1 (6 bases). CDR1 SGHTA and CDR2 FQGNSA come from the germline V gene. V lost 1 base and J lost 5, with 12 bases in between. This CDR3 region has 14 residues. The CDR3 nucleotides read TGTGCCAGCAGCTTAGTGCAGGGGAGACACGAGCAGTACTTC. Protein: CASSLVQGRHEQYF.

The chain joins TRBV27 to TRBJ2-1; 8 nucleotides agree with TRBD2. CDR3 length equals 16 residues. Trimming removed 6 bases from V and 2 bases from J; junction bases left unmatched: 9. Germline values: CDR1 MNHEY, CDR2 SMNVEV (reference sequence). The chain's CDR3 is CASSHRGSGTYNEQFF. The CDR3 DNA follows: TGTGCCAGCAGCCACCGGGGTAGCGGGACCTACAATGAGCAGTTCTTC.

CDR3: CASGRLAGYEQYV. Written as DNA, the CDR3 is TGTGCCAGCGGGAGACTAGCGGGATACGAGCAGTACGTC. The chain couples TRBV2 to TRBJ2-7; 11 positions match TRBD2. Trimming at V came to 8 bases and at J to 4 bases, leaving 4 bases not matched to a gene. The germline V gene encodes CDR1 SNHLY and CDR2 FYNNEI. The CDR3 runs to 13 residues.

The chain joins TRBV6-6 to TRBJ2-1; TRBD2 might be the D (6 bases). Trimming removed 2 bases at V and 2 bases at J, with 10 bases between. CDR1 MNHNY and CDR2 SVGAGI come from the germline V gene (reference sequence). The CDR3 consists of 15 residues. In DNA, the CDR3 is TGTGCCAGCAGTTACGTCGGGGGAGCCTACAATGAGCAGTTCTTC. Its translation is CASSYVGGAYNEQFF.

This chain uses TRBV20-1 with TRBJ2-7, with a weak D call TRBD2 (6 bases). Germline loops: CDR1 DFQATT, CDR2 SNEGSKA (reference sequence). V was clipped by 3 bases and J by 2 bases, with 11 bases between them. This CDR3 is 13 amino acids long. The CDR3 DNA follows: TGCAGTGCTAGTATTGCGGGGACCTACGAGCAGTACTTC. Translating it yields CSASIAGTYEQYF.

J is TRBJ1-1 and V is TRBV5-5; D may be TRBD1 (6 bases). CDR1 is SGHKS, CDR2 YYEKEE, per germline (reference sequence). CDR3 length: 13 residues. Trimming removed 3 bases at V and 2 bases at J, with 8 bases between. CDR3 sequence (DNA): TGTGCCAGCAGCTCGGACAGTAACACTGAAGCTTTCTTT. It is translated as CASSSDSNTEAFF.